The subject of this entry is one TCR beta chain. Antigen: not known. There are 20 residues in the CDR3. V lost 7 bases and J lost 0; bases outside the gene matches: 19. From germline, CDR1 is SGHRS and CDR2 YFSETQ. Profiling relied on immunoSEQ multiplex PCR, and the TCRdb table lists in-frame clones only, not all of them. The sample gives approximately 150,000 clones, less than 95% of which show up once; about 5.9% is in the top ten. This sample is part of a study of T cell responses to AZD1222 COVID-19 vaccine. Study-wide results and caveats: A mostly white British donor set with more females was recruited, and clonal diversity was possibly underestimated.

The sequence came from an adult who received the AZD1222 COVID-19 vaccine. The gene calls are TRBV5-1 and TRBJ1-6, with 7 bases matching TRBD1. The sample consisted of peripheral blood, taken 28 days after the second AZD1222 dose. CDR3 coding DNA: TGCGCCAGCTCTACCTCTACCGGGACAGCTTCAAGCTCCTATAATTCACCCCTCCACTTT. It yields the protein CASSTSTGTASSSYNSPLHF.